Given below is one T cell receptor beta chain in context. This sample stems from a study of blood T cell repertoires in COVID-19. Study context: Acute and convalescent COVID-19 samples came from the United States, Italy and Spain. PBMCs, B-cell-depleted T cells, or T cells were the source of the cDNA or gDNA that made up the material.

J lost 4 bases, V lost 4 bases, and 3 bases had no gene match. Germline V CDR1 and CDR2: LGHNA, YSLEER. The CDR3 covers 15 residues. Authors' methods: Cell counts per sample came from amplifying reference gene primers. The data were produced by immunoSEQ multiplex PCR, yet TCRdb's version contains in-frame clones alone and is incomplete. V, J and clone size derive from that table, while D and trimming were established from the DNA sequence. The sample has about 270,000 clones, approximately 81% seen once. The J gene is TRBJ2-2, the V gene TRBV4-3, with 10 bases aligning to TRBD1. The TCR comes from a woman between 55 and 75 years old with active or convalescent COVID-19. The source material was peripheral blood. Written as DNA, the CDR3 is TGCGCCAGCAGCCTAGGACAGGGGGGCACCGGGGAGCTGTTTTTT. It codes for CASSLGQGGTGELFF.